These 19 T cell receptor beta chains share one sample of origin, sequenced in a study of T cell repertoires in cytomegalovirus infection. TCRdb used MiXCR to reprocess the reads, holding one entry per CDR3 protein. The profile shows tens of thousands of distinct CDR3 sequences, 20% of them singletons. These receptors lack a known antigen. This specimen was CD8+ T cells from cultured PBMCs, taken from culture after CMV antigen stimulation. The receptors derive from a human donor in good health (CMV status not recorded). Some clones in this sample may be carry-over from other donors' samples.

The chain has TRBV12-3 or TRBV12-4 and TRBJ1-5; the match to TRBD1 covers 7 bases. The V and J ends lost 6 bases and 4 bases, in that order; junction bases with no gene match: 0. The CDR3 is 12 residues long. As DNA, the CDR3 is TGTGCCAGCAGCAGGGGGAATCAGCCCCAGCATTTT. It codes for CASSRGNQPQHF.

V gene TRBV7-6 combines with J gene TRBJ1-4; D is uncertain. The CDR3 is 17 residues long. V was pared by 3 bases and J by 2 bases, with 16 bases between. Germline CDR1 reads SGHVS; CDR2 reads FNYEAQ. The chain's CDR3 is CASSLSGMLRTNEKLFF. CDR3 nucleotides: TGTGCCAGCAGCTTGTCGGGGATGTTGCGGACTAATGAAAAACTGTTTTTT.

This clonotype occurred a few times. The rearrangement joins TRBV28 to TRBJ1-1; TRBD1 matches 7 bases. This CDR3 region has 11 residues. CDR1 and CDR2 from the germline V gene are MDHEN and SYDVKM. The V gene end was trimmed by 8 bases and the J gene end by 5 bases; junction bases not matched to a gene: 2. As DNA, the CDR3 is TGTGCCAGCCCGACAGGGACTGAAGCTTTCTTT. As protein: CASPTGTEAFF.

The chain combines TRBV28 with TRBJ2-7; the D call may be TRBD1 or TRBD2 (5 bases each). Trimming stripped 8 bases from V and 2 bases from J, with 22 bases between. Germline V lookup: CDR1 MDHEN, CDR2 SYDVKM. The CDR3 is 16 amino acids. The CDR3 DNA sequence: TGTGCCAGCGGGCAGAGAGCCGGGACGGTGGCCTACGAGCAGTACTTC. Amino acids: CASGQRAGTVAYEQYF. Variable domain in full (rest from reference TRBV28 and TRBJ2-7): DVKVTQSSRYLVKRTGEKVFLECVQDMDHENMFWYRQDPGLGLRLIYFSYDVKMKEKGDIPEGYSVSREKKERFSLILESASTNQTSMYLCASGQRAGTVAYEQYFGPGTRLTVT.

In this sample, this clonotype turned up once. In DNA form, the CDR3 reads TGTGCCAGCAGCTTTGGGATGACCTACGAGCAGTACTTC. This codes for CASSFGMTYEQYF. The V gene is TRBV7-6, the J gene TRBJ2-7, with unresolved D. CDR1 and CDR2 from the germline V gene are SGHVS and FNYEAQ. Deletions cut 3 bases from V and 2 bases from J, with 8 bases between. This CDR3 region has 13 residues.

A few counts support this clonotype. The chain couples TRBV6-1 to TRBJ2-3; 14 nucleotides match TRBD2. Trimming cost V 4 bases and J 6 bases; bases outside gene matches: 3. Germline assignment: CDR1 MNHNS and CDR2 SASEGT. The CDR3 runs to 15 residues. In DNA form, the CDR3 reads TGTGCCAGCAGTGGACTAGCGGGGGGGCCGGATACGCAGTATTTT. Protein sequence: CASSGLAGGPDTQYF.

The chain has TRBV19 and TRBJ1-1; TRBD1 might be the D (6 bases). CDR3 size: 14 residues. Between the trimmed V and J ends, which lost 7 bases and 4 bases, there was a span of 16 bases. Germline CDR1 is LNHDA and CDR2 is SQIVND (reference sequence). For the CDR3, the DNA is TGTGCCAGTACTCTTGGGGCAGGGGTCACTGAAGCTTTCTTT. It is translated as CASTLGAGVTEAFF.

The rearrangement links TRBV6-2 or TRBV6-3 to TRBJ1-1; D is perhaps TRBD1 (6 bases). The CDR3 is 16 amino acids. The V gene lost 3 bases and the J gene lost 4 bases, with 18 bases spanning the gap. CDR1 and CDR2 (germline): MNHEY, SVGEGT. In DNA form, the CDR3 reads TGTGCCAGCAGTTATTCCATTGTGAGGGGGGGCACTGAAGCTTTCTTT. Translation: CASSYSIVRGGTEAFF.

This clonotype showed up just a few times. The genes are TRBV6-5 and TRBJ1-5, with D maybe TRBD1 (5 bases). V was clipped by 4 bases and J by 3 bases, with 10 bases between them. This CDR3 comprises 14 residues. Germline assignment: CDR1 MNHEY and CDR2 SVGAGI. The chain's CDR3 is CASSSEGHNQPQHF. DNA for the CDR3: TGTGCCAGCAGTTCCGAGGGGCACAATCAGCCCCAGCATTTT.

This clonotype was counted a few times. The chain combines TRBV4-1 with TRBJ2-7, with 9 bases fitting TRBD1. Germline V lookup: CDR1 MGHRA, CDR2 YSYEKL. V lost 2 bases to trimming and J lost 4 bases; unmatched junction nucleotides: 6. The CDR3 totals 15 residues. CDR3 in amino acids: CASSQLRTGDYEQYF. Written as DNA, the CDR3 is TGCGCCAGCAGCCAATTGAGGACAGGGGATTACGAGCAGTACTTC.

This clonotype was counted a few times. The chain joins TRBV6-4 to TRBJ2-1; 11 nucleotides match TRBD2. The CDR3 runs 14 residues. Germline V gene data show CDR1 as MRHNA and CDR2 as SNTAGT. Germline trimming cut 2 bases from V and 6 bases from J; bases unmatched to any gene: 0. DNA of the CDR3: TGTGCCAGCAGTGACGGGACTAGCGGCAATGAGCAGTTCTTC. This encodes CASSDGTSGNEQFF.

CDR3: CASSPEWGGTGVEQYF. Written as DNA, the CDR3 is TGTGCCAGCAGCCCCGAATGGGGTGGGACAGGGGTCGAGCAGTACTTC. V and J are TRBV7-6 and TRBJ2-7, with 10 nucleotides matching TRBD1. The CDR3 is 16 amino acids. V shed 5 bases and J 6 bases; nucleotides not matched to a gene: 13. Per germline, CDR1 SGHVS and CDR2 FNYEAQ.

The CDR3 region is CASSEEDRTYEQYF. As DNA, the CDR3 is TGTGCCAGCAGTGAAGAGGACAGGACCTACGAGCAGTACTTC. This rearrangement joins TRBV6-1 to TRBJ2-7; TRBD1 matches at 7 bases. The CDR3 loop spans 14 amino acids. Germline loops: CDR1 MNHNS, CDR2 SASEGT. With 1 base clipped from V and 2 bases from J, the junction kept 2 bases outside the gene matches.

The V call is TRBV7-9, the J call TRBJ2-7; TRBD1 matches 7 bases. Germline V gene data show CDR1 as SEHNR and CDR2 as FQNEAQ (reference sequence). V lost 8 bases and J lost 2; bases outside the gene matches: 12. This CDR3 contains 15 residues. CDR3 coding DNA: TGTGCCAGCGGACTCCGGACAGGACATACCTACGAGCAGTACTTC. Protein product: CASGLRTGHTYEQYF.

This clonotype was recorded once. The chain has TRBV2 and TRBJ2-7; 11 nucleotides match TRBD2. CDR1 is SNHLY and CDR2 is FYNNEI in the germline V gene. V shed 8 bases, J shed 4 bases, and the junction held 10 bases outside the gene matches. This CDR3 contains 15 residues. The CDR3 bases are TGTGCCAGCGGCCCACTAGCGGGGGATAATTACGAGCAGTACTTC. This translates into CASGPLAGDNYEQYF.

This clonotype was detected a few times. The chain links TRBV4-1 to TRBJ1-1, with 12 bases that match TRBD1. Losses at the gene ends were 3 bases for V and 4 bases for J; bases not matched to a gene: 6. Looked up from germline, CDR1 is MGHRA and CDR2 is YSYEKL. The CDR3 totals 16 residues. The CDR3 nucleotides read TGCGCCAGCAGCCATGGGACAGGGGGCGTAGGCACTGAAGCTTTCTTT. It codes for CASSHGTGGVGTEAFF.

This chain uses TRBV7-2 with TRBJ1-2; 10 nucleotides match TRBD1. J gave up 6 bases and V 0 bases, and 16 bases lay outside the gene matches. The germline CDR1 and CDR2 sequences are SGHTA and FQGNSA. The CDR3 length is 19 residues. CDR3 in DNA: TGTGCCAGCAGCTTAGCTACGGGACAGGGGTTCCGAAAGCGCCATGGCTACACCTTC. Translated, it gives CASSLATGQGFRKRHGYTF. The full variable domain, its missing parts supplied by reference TRBV7-2 and TRBJ1-2, is GAGVSQSPSNKVTEKGKDVELRCDPISGHTALYWYRQSLGQGLEFLIYFQGNSAPDKSGLPSDRFSAERTGGSVSTLTIQRTQQEDSAVYLCASSLATGQGFRKRHGYTFGSGTRLTVV.

This clonotype was seen only a few times. The junction departs from the called germline gene at one end, perhaps through a read error. V is TRBV5-8 and J is TRBJ1-2; no firm D call. Germline CDR1 SGHTS, CDR2 YDEGEE. The CDR3 is made up of 10 amino acids. CDR3 sequence reads: CASSKGFIPF. CDR3 nucleotides: TGTGCCAGCAGCAAAGGATTTATCCCTTTC. The full variable domain, rest sourced from reference TRBV5-8 and TRBJ1-2, is EAGVTQSPTHLIKTRGQQATLRCSPISGHTSVYWYQQALGLGLQFLLWYDEGEERNRGNFPPRFSGRQFPNYSSELNVNALELEDSALYLCASSKGFIPFGSGTRLTVV.

The J gene is TRBJ2-2, the V gene TRBV7-6; weak D call: TRBD1 (5 bases). V was shortened by 1 base and J by 8 bases, with 14 bases between the two germline ends. CDR1 and CDR2 (germline): SGHVS, FNYEAQ. The length of the CDR3 is 15 residues. CDR3 sequence reads: CASSLGKDILGELFF. CDR3 in DNA: TGTGCCAGCAGCTTAGGCAAGGACATACTAGGGGAGCTGTTTTTT.